A selection of T cell receptor beta chains follows, all from one sample in a study of T cell responses to AZD1222 COVID-19 vaccine. The table came from immunoSEQ multiplex PCR; TCRdb's copy has only in-frame clones and leaves some out. The data show around 97,000 clones, about nine tenths seen once. Material: peripheral blood, obtained on day 0 of AZD1222 vaccination. Source of these receptors: an adult in good health. Both conserved end residues are part of each CDR3.

v_call	j_call	cdr3_aa
TRBV6-1	TRBJ1-4	CASSEARVEKLFF
TRBV7-9	TRBJ2-7	CASSLAGQDHEQYF
TRBV9	TRBJ1-4	CASSVTGSNEKLFF
TRBV28	TRBJ2-5	CASSLMGQGTKETQYF
TRBV28	TRBJ2-2	CASITGPNTGELFF
TRBV27	TRBJ2-1	CASSLSVSGTWQFF
TRBV4-3	TRBJ1-1	CASSQDGRGQAFF
TRBV27	TRBJ1-5	CASSPFGTLGNQPQHF
TRBV2	TRBJ2-3	CASSRQGASTDTQYF
TRBV19	TRBJ2-7	CASSKSPQPYEQYF
TRBV20-1	TRBJ1-6	CSAYEDSPLHF
TRBV7-8	TRBJ2-7	CASSSGWTGVFYEQYF
TRBV5-1	TRBJ1-5	CASSLAGGSNQPQHF
TRBV28	TRBJ2-7	CASSFSAVSYEQYF
TRBV4-2	TRBJ1-2	CASTGDLGGYTF
TRBV19	TRBJ1-2	CASYRGQPNYGYTF
TRBV2	TRBJ1-6	CASSDRDSSTNSPLHF
TRBV4-3	TRBJ2-4	CASSQEYVGKNIQYF
TRBV29-1	TRBJ1-1	CSVGENTEAFF
TRBV5-6	TRBJ2-3	CASSFRGRTDTQYF
TRBV5-1	TRBJ1-5	CASSLGLREGNQPQHF
TRBV10-1	TRBJ2-7	CASSDPGRPYEQYF
TRBV7-3	TRBJ1-1	CASSPSFIPGTEAFF
TRBV28	TRBJ1-1	CASGGTGQLGTFF
TRBV11-2	TRBJ2-7	CASSLVGTSIYEQYF
TRBV28	TRBJ2-1	CASIEDRSRGGGSYNEQFF
TRBV18	TRBJ1-3	CASSPQAMGGNTIYF
TRBV6-5	TRBJ1-3	CASIAPSGNTIYF
TRBV7-8	TRBJ1-5	CASSLAWNSGGSYSNQPQHF
TRBV6-5	TRBJ1-5	CASSRQGQSNQPQHF
TRBV7-8	TRBJ1-1	CASSLTQSKTEAFF
TRBV18	TRBJ2-7	CASSPSGTGGSREQYF
TRBV4-1	TRBJ1-2	CASSQVGMDYQGYTF
TRBV18	TRBJ1-2	CASSPPQGAGGYTF
TRBV7-2	TRBJ1-4	CASRGSSNEKLFF
TRBV19	TRBJ1-5	CASSLGAPGKNNQPQHF
TRBV5-4	TRBJ1-2	CASSLVDRASELNGYTF
TRBV5-1	TRBJ2-3	CASSPEASGAITDTQYF
TRBV25-1	TRBJ2-5	CASSQMASGRETQYF
TRBV5-1	TRBJ2-2	CASSLVTQNTGELFF
TRBV19	TRBJ2-3	CASGAGYSTDTQYF
TRBV15	TRBJ2-7	CATSSSLAAGEQYF
TRBV7-8	TRBJ2-5	CASSLVTSQETQYF
TRBV6-5	TRBJ1-4	CASSRGSGGEKLFF
TRBV11-2	TRBJ2-2	CASSAKVTGELFF
TRBV5-1	TRBJ1-1	CASSLAPTGNTEAFF
TRBV19	TRBJ1-4	CASSRLGTAGEKLFF
TRBV27	TRBJ2-2	CASSLMPGTLGLAGELFF
TRBV24-1	TRBJ2-7	CATSDPSGAHYEQYF
TRBV5-1	TRBJ2-7	CASSPGQGHRGNEQYF
TRBV25-1	TRBJ1-2	CASSAEGAVYGYTF